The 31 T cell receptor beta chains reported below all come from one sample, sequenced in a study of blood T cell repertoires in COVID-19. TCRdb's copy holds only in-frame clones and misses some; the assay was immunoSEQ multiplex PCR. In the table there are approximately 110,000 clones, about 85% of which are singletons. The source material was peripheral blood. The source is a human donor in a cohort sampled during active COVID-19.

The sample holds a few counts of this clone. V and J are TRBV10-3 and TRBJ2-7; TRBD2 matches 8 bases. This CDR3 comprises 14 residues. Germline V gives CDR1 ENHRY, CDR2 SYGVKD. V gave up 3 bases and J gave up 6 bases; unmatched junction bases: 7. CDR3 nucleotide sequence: TGTGCCATCAGTGAAGCGGGAGTGGGTGGCGAGCAGTACTTC. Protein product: CAISEAGVGGEQYF.

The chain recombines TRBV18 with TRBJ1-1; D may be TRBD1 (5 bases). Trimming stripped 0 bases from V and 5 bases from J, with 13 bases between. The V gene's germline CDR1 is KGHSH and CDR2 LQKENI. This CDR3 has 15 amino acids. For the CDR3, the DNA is TGTGCCAGCTCACCACCGACAGCGCAGAGGACTGAAGCTTTCTTT. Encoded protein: CASSPPTAQRTEAFF.

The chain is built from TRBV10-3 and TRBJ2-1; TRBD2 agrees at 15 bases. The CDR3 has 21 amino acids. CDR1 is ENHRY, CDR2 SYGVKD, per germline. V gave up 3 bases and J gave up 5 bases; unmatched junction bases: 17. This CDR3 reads CAISEFPGLAGGGGQNNEQFF. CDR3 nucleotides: TGTGCCATCAGTGAATTCCCGGGACTAGCGGGGGGAGGAGGCCAAAACAATGAGCAGTTCTTC.

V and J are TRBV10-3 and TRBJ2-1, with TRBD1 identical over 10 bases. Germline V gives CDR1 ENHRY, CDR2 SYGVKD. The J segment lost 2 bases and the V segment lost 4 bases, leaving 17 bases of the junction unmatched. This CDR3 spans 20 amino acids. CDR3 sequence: CAISGVGTGVQAGAYNEQFF. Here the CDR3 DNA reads TGTGCCATCAGTGGGGTCGGGACAGGGGTACAAGCGGGAGCCTACAATGAGCAGTTCTTC.

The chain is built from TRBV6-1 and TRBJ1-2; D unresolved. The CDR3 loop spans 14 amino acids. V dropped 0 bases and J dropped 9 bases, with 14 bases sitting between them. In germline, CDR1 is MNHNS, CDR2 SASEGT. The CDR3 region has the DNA TGTGCCAGCAGTGAAGCGATGGCAGGCCAACGCTACACCTTC. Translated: CASSEAMAGQRYTF.

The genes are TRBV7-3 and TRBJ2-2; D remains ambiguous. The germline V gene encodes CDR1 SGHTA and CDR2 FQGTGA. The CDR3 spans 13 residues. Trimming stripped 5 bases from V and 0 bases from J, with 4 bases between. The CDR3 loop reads CASSPTNTGELFF. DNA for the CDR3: TGTGCCAGCAGCCCCACGAACACCGGGGAGCTGTTTTTT. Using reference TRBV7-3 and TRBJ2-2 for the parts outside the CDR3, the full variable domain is GAGVSQTPSNKVTEKGKYVELRCDPISGHTALYWYRQSLGQGPEFLIYFQGTGAADDSGLPNDRFFAVRPEGSVSTLKIQRTERGDSAVYLCASSPTNTGELFFGEGSRLTVL.

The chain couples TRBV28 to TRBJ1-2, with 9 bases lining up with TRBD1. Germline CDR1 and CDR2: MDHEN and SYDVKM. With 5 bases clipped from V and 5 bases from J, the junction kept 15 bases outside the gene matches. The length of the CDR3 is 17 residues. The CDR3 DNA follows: TGTGCCAGCAGTGAACCGCAGGGACAGGGAGGGCGGTATGGCTACACCTTC. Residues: CASSEPQGQGGRYGYTF.

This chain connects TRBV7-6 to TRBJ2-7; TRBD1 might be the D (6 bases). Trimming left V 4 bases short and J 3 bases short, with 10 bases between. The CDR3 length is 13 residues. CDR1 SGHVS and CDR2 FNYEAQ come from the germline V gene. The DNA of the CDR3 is TGTGCCAGCAGCTCGGGACACTTCTACGAGCAGTACTTC. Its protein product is CASSSGHFYEQYF. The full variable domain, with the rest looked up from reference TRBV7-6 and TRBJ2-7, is GAGVSQSPRYKVTKRGQDVALRCDPISGHVSLYWYRQALGQGPEFLTYFNYEAQQDKSGLPNDRFSAERPEGSISTLTIQRTEQRDSAMYRCASSSGHFYEQYFGPGTRLTVT.

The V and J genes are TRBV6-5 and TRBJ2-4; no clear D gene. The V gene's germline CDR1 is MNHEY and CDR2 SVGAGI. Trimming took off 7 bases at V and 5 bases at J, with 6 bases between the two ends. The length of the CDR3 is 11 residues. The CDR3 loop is CASTFQNIQYF. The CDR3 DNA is TGTGCCAGCACCTTTCAAAACATTCAGTACTTC.

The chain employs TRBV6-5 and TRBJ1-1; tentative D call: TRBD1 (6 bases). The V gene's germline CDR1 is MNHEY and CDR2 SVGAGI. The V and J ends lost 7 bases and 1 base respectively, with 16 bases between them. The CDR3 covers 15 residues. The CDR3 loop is CASKFRTAPNTEAFF. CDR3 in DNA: TGTGCCAGCAAATTTCGGACAGCGCCGAACACTGAAGCTTTCTTT.

CDR3 loop: CASSQELAQETDTQYF. CDR3 DNA sequence: TGTGCCAGCAGCCAAGAACTGGCGCAGGAAACAGATACGCAGTATTTT. The V gene is TRBV4-2, the J gene TRBJ2-3; D remains ambiguous. This CDR3 comprises 16 residues. V was cut by 0 bases and J by 3 bases, with 13 bases left in between. Germline CDR1 and CDR2: LGHNA and YNFKEQ.

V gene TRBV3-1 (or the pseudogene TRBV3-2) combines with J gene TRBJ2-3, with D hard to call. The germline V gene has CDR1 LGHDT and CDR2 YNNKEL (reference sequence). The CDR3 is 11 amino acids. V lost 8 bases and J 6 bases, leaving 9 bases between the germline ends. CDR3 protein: CASERADTQYF. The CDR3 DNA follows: TGTGCCAGCGAGCGCGCGGATACGCAGTATTTT.

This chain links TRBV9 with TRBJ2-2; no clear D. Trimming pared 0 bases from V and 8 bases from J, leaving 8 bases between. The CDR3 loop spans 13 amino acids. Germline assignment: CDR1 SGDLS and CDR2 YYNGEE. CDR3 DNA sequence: TGTGCCAGCAGCGTAGCCGCGTTTGGGGAGCTGTTTTTT. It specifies CASSVAAFGELFF.

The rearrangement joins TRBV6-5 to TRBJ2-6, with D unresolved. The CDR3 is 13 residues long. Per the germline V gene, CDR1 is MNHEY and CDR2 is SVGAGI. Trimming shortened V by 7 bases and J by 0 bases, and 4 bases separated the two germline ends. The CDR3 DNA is TGTGCCAGCACCATCTCTGGGGCCAACGTCCTGACTTTC. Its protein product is CASTISGANVLTF.

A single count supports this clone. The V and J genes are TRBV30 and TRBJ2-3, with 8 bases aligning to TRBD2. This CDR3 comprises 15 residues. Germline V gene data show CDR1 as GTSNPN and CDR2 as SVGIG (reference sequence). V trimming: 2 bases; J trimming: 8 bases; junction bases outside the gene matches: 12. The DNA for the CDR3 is TGTGCCTGGAGTAGCAGCGGGGGACCCCAGAGTACGCAGTATTTT. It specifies CAWSSSGGPQSTQYF.

In DNA form, the CDR3 reads TGTGCCAGCAGCCCGGGGACAGGTCTACTCGAGCAGTACTTC. As protein: CASSPGTGLLEQYF. The chain recombines TRBV7-9 with TRBJ2-7, with 8 positions matching TRBD1. In germline, CDR1 is SEHNR, CDR2 FQNEAQ (reference sequence). V lost 5 bases to trimming and J lost 6 bases; unmatched junction nucleotides: 9. There are 14 residues in the CDR3.

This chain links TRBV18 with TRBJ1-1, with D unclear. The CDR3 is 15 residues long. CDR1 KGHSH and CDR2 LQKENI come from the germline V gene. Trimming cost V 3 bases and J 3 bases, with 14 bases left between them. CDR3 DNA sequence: TGTGCCAGCTCACCTACTTACGCTTCGGACACTGAAGCTTTCTTT. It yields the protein CASSPTYASDTEAFF.

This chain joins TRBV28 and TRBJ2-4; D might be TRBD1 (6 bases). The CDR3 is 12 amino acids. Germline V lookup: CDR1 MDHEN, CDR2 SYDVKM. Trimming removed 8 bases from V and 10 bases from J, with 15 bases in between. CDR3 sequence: CASPNRAGIQYF. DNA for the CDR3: TGTGCCAGCCCGAACAGGGCTGGGATTCAGTACTTC.

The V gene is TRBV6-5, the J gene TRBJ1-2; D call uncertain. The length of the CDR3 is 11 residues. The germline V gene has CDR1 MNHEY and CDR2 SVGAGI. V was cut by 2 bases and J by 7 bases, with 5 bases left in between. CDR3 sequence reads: CASSYPGGYTF. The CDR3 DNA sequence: TGTGCCAGCAGTTACCCGGGTGGCTACACCTTC.

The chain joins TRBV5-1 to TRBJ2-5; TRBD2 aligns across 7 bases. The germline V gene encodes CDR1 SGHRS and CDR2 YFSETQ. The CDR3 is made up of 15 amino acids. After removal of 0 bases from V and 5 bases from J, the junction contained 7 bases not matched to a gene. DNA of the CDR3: TGCGCCAGCAGCTTGGTGCAACGGGGGGTTGAGACCCAGTACTTC. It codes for CASSLVQRGVETQYF.

The CDR3 region has the DNA TGTGCCAGCAGTTTGACAGTCACTGAAGCTTTCTTT. This encodes CASSLTVTEAFF. V gene TRBV2 combines with J gene TRBJ1-1; possibly TRBD1 for D (5 bases). The CDR3 has 12 amino acids. V lost 5 bases and J 4 bases, leaving 8 bases between the germline ends. Germline lookup yields CDR1 SNHLY and CDR2 FYNNEI.

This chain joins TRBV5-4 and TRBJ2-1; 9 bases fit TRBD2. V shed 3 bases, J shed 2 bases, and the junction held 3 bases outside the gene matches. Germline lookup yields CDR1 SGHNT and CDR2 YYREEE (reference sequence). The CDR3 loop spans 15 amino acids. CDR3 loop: CASSSASGTYNEQFF. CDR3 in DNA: TGTGCCAGCAGCTCAGCTAGCGGGACCTACAATGAGCAGTTCTTC.

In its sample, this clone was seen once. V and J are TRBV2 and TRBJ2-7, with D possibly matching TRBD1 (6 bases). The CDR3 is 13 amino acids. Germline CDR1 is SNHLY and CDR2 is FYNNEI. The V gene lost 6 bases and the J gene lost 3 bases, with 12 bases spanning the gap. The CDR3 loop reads CASSPQGSYEQYF. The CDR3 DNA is TGTGCCAGCAGCCCCCAGGGGAGCTACGAGCAGTACTTC.

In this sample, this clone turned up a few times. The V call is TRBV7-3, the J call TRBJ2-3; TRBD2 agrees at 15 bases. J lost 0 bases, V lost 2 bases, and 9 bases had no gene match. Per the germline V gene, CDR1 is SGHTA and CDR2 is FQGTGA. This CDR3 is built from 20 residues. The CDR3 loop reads CASSLVAGLAGGSSTDTQYF. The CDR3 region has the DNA TGTGCCAGCAGCTTAGTGGCTGGACTAGCGGGAGGGTCCAGCACAGATACGCAGTATTTT.

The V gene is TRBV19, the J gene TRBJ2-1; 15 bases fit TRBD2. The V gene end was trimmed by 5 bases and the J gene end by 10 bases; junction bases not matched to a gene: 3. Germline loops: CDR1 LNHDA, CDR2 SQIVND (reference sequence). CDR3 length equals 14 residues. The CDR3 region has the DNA TGTGCCAGTAGTCCGGGACTAGCGGGGGGAGAGCAGTTCTTC. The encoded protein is CASSPGLAGGEQFF.

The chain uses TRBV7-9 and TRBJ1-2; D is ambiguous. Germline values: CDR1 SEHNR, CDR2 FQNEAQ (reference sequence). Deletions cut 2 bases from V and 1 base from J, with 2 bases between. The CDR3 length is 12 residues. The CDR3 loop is CASSLLNYGYTF. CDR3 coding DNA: TGTGCCAGCAGCTTACTTAACTATGGCTACACCTTC.

CDR3 sequence: CASTKQTGTGNTIYF. The CDR3 DNA sequence: TGTGCCAGCACTAAACAGACAGGGACTGGAAACACCATATATTTT. The V gene is TRBV2, the J gene TRBJ1-3, with TRBD1 identical over 7 bases. The CDR3 has 15 residues. Trimming removed 7 bases from V and 2 bases from J; junction bases left unmatched: 8. The germline gives CDR1 SNHLY, CDR2 FYNNEI.

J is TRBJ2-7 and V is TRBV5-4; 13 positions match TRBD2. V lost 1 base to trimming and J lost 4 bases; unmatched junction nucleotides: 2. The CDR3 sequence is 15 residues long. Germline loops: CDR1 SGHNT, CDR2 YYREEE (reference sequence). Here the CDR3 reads CASSLTSGGAYEQYF. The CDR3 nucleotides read TGTGCCAGCAGCTTGACTAGCGGGGGGGCTTACGAGCAGTACTTC.

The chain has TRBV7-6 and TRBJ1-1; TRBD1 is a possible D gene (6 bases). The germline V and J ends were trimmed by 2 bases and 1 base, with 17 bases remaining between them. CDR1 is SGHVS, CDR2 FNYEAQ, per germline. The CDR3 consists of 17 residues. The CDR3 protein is CASSLRPSGAGNTEAFF. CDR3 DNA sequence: TGTGCCAGCAGCTTACGACCTTCAGGGGCGGGGAACACTGAAGCTTTCTTT.

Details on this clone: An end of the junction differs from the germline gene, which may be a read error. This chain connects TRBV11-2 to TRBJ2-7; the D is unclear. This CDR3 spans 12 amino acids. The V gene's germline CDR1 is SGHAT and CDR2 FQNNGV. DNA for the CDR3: TGTGCCAGCAGCTTAATAGAACAGTCCAAAAACTTC. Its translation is CASSLIEQSKNF.

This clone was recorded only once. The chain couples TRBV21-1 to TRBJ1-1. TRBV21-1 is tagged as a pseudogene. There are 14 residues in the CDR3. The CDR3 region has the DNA TGTGCCAGCAGCAAAAGGGGGGGGCGGACTGAAGCTTTCTTT. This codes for CASSKRGGRTEAFF.